The source of this TCR beta chain is a study of control samples from healthy donors and cancer patients. Profiling relied on immunoSEQ multiplex PCR, and the TCRdb table lists in-frame clones only, not all of them. This repertoire shows around 80,000 clones, more than 75% found once; its top ten account for over 15%. This clonotype originated in a man aged 45-60 years in good health. Material for sequencing was blood.

The CDR3 DNA is TGTGCCAGCAGCTTACAAGCGGGAGGGATCTACAATGAGCAGTTCTTC. This codes for CASSLQAGGIYNEQFF. The V and J genes are TRBV11-1 and TRBJ2-1; 10 bases line up with TRBD2. With 2 bases clipped from V and 3 bases from J, the junction kept 4 bases outside the gene matches. Germline-derived CDR1 and CDR2 are SGHAT and FQDESV (reference sequence). The length of the CDR3 is 16 residues.